Shown below are 8 T cell receptor beta chains from a single sample sequenced in a study of T cells after somatic rescue of genetic block. The method was immunoSEQ multiplex PCR; TCRdb's version includes in-frame clones alone and lacks a portion of them. The profile covers tens of thousands of clones, with around 90% appearing a single time and 2.9% taken by the ten largest. The sample taken for sequencing was peripheral blood mononuclear cells (PBMCs). The receptors were sampled from a man in his forties.

The V call is TRBV6-5, the J call TRBJ1-3; the D is unclear. Germline CDR1 MNHEY, CDR2 SVGAGI. Trimming took off 6 bases at V and 4 bases at J, with 7 bases between the two ends. This CDR3 has 12 residues. The CDR3 region is CASRTSGNTIYF. CDR3 in DNA: TGTGCCAGCAGAACAAGCGGAAACACCATATATTTT.

This clone appeared a single time. The chain has TRBV28 and TRBJ1-4; 8 bases fit TRBD1. Germline CDR1 is MDHEN and CDR2 is SYDVKM. V shed 5 bases and J 4 bases; nucleotides not matched to a gene: 9. The CDR3 totals 16 residues. CDR3 in DNA: TGTGCCAGCAGTCCCTCCTGGACAGGGCTTAATGAAAAACTGTTTTTT. It translates to CASSPSWTGLNEKLFF. The variable domain in full, completed from reference TRBV28 and TRBJ1-4, reads DVKVTQSSRYLVKRTGEKVFLECVQDMDHENMFWYRQDPGLGLRLIYFSYDVKMKEKGDIPEGYSVSREKKERFSLILESASTNQTSMYLCASSPSWTGLNEKLFFGSGTQLSVL.

The chain joins TRBV15 to TRBJ1-5; D is ambiguous. Looked up from germline, CDR1 is LNHNV and CDR2 is YYDKDF (reference sequence). The ends were cut back, 0 bases at V and 0 bases at J, with 6 bases in the middle. The CDR3 covers 15 residues. The CDR3 loop reads CATSRDWDSNQPQHF. CDR3 DNA sequence: TGTGCCACCAGCAGAGATTGGGATAGCAATCAGCCCCAGCATTTT.

This chain uses TRBV19 with TRBJ1-1; D is perhaps TRBD1 (5 bases). Between the trimmed V and J ends, which lost 10 bases and 1 base, there was a span of 22 bases. CDR3 length: 16 residues. From germline, CDR1 is LNHDA and CDR2 SQIVND (reference sequence). The DNA for the CDR3 is TGTGCCACCTATCCCGAAAAACGGGACGGGAACACTGAAGCTTTCTTT. Protein product: CATYPEKRDGNTEAFF.

The chain has TRBV14 and TRBJ1-2; D gene ambiguous. The germline gives CDR1 SGHDN, CDR2 FVKESK. The V end was cut by 3 bases, the J end by 7 bases, with 12 bases between. The CDR3 sequence is 13 residues long. CDR3 sequence reads: CASSHEGAGGYTF. The CDR3 DNA follows: TGTGCCAGCAGCCATGAGGGCGCGGGTGGCTACACCTTC.

V and J are TRBV6-6 and TRBJ2-2; 9 nucleotides line up with TRBD1. The germline gives CDR1 MNHNY, CDR2 SVGAGI (reference sequence). CDR3 length: 14 residues. V gave up 8 bases and J gave up 1 base; unmatched junction bases: 2. The chain's CDR3 is CASVGQGNTGELFF. CDR3 nucleotides: TGTGCCAGCGTGGGACAGGGGAACACCGGGGAGCTGTTTTTT.

The CDR3 loop reads CATSRAAPGQGPSYEQYF. As DNA, the CDR3 is TGTGCCACCAGCAGAGCCGCCCCGGGACAGGGGCCTTCCTACGAGCAGTACTTC. This chain connects TRBV15 to TRBJ2-7, with TRBD1 identical over 10 bases. The CDR3 extends over 18 amino acids. With 1 base clipped from V and 1 base from J, the junction kept 10 bases outside the gene matches. Germline V lookup: CDR1 LNHNV, CDR2 YYDKDF (reference sequence).

The J gene is TRBJ2-1, the V gene TRBV6-5, with 8 nucleotides matching TRBD2. From germline, CDR1 is MNHEY and CDR2 SVGAGI. V lost 2 bases to trimming and J lost 1 base; unmatched junction nucleotides: 1. The CDR3 runs to 15 residues. CDR3 loop: CASSYASGSYNEQFF. CDR3 bases: TGTGCCAGCAGTTACGCTAGCGGGTCCTACAATGAGCAGTTCTTC.